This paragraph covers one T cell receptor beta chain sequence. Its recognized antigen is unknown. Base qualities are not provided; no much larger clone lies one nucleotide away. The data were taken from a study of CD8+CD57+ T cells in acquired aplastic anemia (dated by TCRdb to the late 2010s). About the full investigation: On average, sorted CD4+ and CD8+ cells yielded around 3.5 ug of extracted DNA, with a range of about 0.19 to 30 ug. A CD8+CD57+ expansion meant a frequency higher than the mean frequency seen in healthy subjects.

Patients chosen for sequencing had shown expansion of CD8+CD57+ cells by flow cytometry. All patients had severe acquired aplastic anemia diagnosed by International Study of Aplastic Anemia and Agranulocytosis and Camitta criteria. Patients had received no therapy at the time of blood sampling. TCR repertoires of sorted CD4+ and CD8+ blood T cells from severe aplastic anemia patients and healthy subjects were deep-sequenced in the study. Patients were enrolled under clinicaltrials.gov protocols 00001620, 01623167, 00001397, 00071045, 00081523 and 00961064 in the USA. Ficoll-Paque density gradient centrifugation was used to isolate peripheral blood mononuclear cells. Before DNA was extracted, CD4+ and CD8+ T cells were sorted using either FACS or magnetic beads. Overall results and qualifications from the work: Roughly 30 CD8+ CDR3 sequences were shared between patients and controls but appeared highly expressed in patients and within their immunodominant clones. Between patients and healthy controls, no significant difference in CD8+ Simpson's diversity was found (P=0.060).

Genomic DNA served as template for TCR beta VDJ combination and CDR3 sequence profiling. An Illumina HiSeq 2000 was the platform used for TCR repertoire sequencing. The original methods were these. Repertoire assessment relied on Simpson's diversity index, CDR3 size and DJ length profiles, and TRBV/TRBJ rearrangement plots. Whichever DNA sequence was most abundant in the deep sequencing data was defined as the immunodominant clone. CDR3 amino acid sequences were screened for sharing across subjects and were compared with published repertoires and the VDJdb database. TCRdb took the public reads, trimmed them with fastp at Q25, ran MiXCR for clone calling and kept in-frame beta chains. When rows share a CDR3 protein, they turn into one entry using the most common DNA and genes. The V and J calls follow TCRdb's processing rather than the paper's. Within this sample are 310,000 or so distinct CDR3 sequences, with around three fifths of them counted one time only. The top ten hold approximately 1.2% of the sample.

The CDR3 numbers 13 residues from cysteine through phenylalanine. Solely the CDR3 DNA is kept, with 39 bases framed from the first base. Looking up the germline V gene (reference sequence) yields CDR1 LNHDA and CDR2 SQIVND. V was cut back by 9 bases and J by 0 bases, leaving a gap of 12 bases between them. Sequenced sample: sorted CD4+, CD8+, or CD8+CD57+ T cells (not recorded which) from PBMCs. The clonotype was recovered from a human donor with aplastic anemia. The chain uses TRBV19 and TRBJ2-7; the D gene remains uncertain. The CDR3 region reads CASAFGLSYEQYF. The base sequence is TGTGCCAGCGCCTTTGGGCTCTCCTACGAGCAGTACTTC. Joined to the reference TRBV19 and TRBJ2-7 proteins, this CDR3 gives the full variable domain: DGGITQSPKYLFRKEGQNVTLSCEQNLNHDAMYWYRQDPGQGLRLIYYSQIVNDFQKGDIAEGYSVSREKKESFPLTVTSAQKNPTAFYLCASAFGLSYEQYFGPGTRLTVT.